A single T cell receptor beta chain is shown here with its context. This sample is part of a study of T cell changes during pregnancy in multiple sclerosis. The method was immunoSEQ multiplex PCR; TCRdb's version includes in-frame clones alone and lacks a portion of them. This sample has about 96,000 clones, with roughly 92% found just once. V was cut by 7 bases and J by 3 bases, with 19 bases left in between. Per germline, CDR1 LNHDA and CDR2 SQIVND (reference sequence). The CDR3 sequence is 15 residues long. The source of this sequence is a female donor with multiple sclerosis, enrolled in a pregnancy study. Sequenced here: peripheral blood, sampled in the first trimester of pregnancy. The chain has TRBV19 and TRBJ2-7; D perhaps matches TRBD2 (6 bases). CDR3 sequence reads: CASKRAGKGVYEQYF. In DNA form, the CDR3 reads TGTGCCAGTAAGCGGGCAGGGAAAGGGGTCTACGAGCAGTACTTC.